This T cell receptor (beta chain) was identified in a study of blood T cell repertoires in COVID-19. Turning to the study itself: Samples of COVID-19 (acute and convalescent) were obtained from the United States, Italy and Spain.

The repertoire was sequenced with immunoSEQ multiplex PCR; TCRdb's copy has only in-frame clones and lacks some. The table lists a few hundred thousand clones, roughly 89% of them singletons, with about 1.7% in the top ten. The CDR3 covers 15 residues. Germline V lookup: CDR1 LNHDA, CDR2 SQIVND (reference sequence). V lost 3 bases to trimming and J lost 0 bases, with 9 bases between them. Patients in Seattle were enrolled during active infection, then followed longitudinally. This clone is a singleton in its sample. Sequenced: peripheral blood. This TCR derives from a woman in her twenties or thirties with COVID-19, enrolled during active disease. This sequence joins TRBV19 and TRBJ1-3, with D possibly being TRBD1 (5 bases). The CDR3 region is CASSIDRSSGNTIYF. The CDR3 region has the DNA TGTGCCAGTAGTATTGACAGAAGCTCTGGAAACACCATATATTTT.